These T cell receptor beta chains were read from a single sample in a study of CD8 T cells in ankylosing spondylitis. TCRdb analysed the 5' RACE reads with MiXCR anew, one entry per CDR3 protein. Of under 850,000 distinct CDR3 sequences detected, over 15% appear once; the ten largest clones hold under 20%. Sequenced sample: blood, either unsorted or a sorted T cell fraction (not recorded which). These receptors were taken from a male donor with ankylosing spondylitis. Both conserved end residues are part of each CDR3. A D gene is named only where the DNA matches it firmly. Clone size is stated in some rows and not others, as once, few, many or a class when expanded.

clone size: -
J gene: TRBJ2-4
V gene: TRBV7-8
D gene: TRBD1
CDR3 protein: CASSLIGDSIQYF
CDR3 DNA: TGTGCCAGCAGCTTAATAGGGGACAGCATTCAGTACTTC

clone size: many
J gene: TRBJ2-7
V gene: TRBV5-5
D gene: TRBD2
CDR3 protein: CASSLVAGSYEQYF
CDR3 DNA: TGTGCCAGCAGCTTGGTAGCGGGTTCCTACGAGCAGTACTTC

clone size: few
J gene: TRBJ2-1
V gene: TRBV7-7
D gene: -
CDR3 protein: CASSLNPELRDFSEQFF
CDR3 DNA: TGTGCCAGCAGCTTAAACCCGGAACTCCGGGATTTTAGTGAGCAGTTCTTC

clone size: -
J gene: TRBJ2-3
V gene: TRBV9
D gene: TRBD2
CDR3 protein: CASATSGNPDTQYF
CDR3 DNA: TGTGCCAGCGCTACTAGCGGGAACCCAGATACGCAGTATTTT

clone size: -
J gene: TRBJ1-5
V gene: TRBV10-3
D gene: -
CDR3 protein: CAISEVGLGNQPQHF
CDR3 DNA: TGTGCCATCAGTGAAGTGGGGCTCGGCAATCAGCCCCAGCATTTT

clone size: -
J gene: TRBJ1-4
V gene: TRBV2
D gene: -
CDR3 protein: CASKAGRTNEKLFF
CDR3 DNA: TGTGCCAGCAAGGCAGGGAGAACTAATGAAAAACTGTTTTTT

clone size: few
J gene: TRBJ2-2
V gene: TRBV12-3/TRBV12-4
D gene: TRBD2
CDR3 protein: CASRPSLAVGELFF
CDR3 DNA: TGTGCCAGCAGGCCATCTCTAGCGGTCGGGGAGCTGTTTTTT

clone size: -
J gene: TRBJ1-1
V gene: TRBV5-1
D gene: -
CDR3 protein: CASSPKPGTEAFF
CDR3 DNA: TGCGCCAGCAGCCCCAAGCCCGGGACTGAAGCTTTCTTT

clone size: few
J gene: TRBJ1-1
V gene: TRBV15
D gene: -
CDR3 protein: CATSRESSNTEAFF
CDR3 DNA: TGTGCCACCAGCAGAGAATCCAGTAACACTGAAGCTTTCTTT

clone size: -
J gene: TRBJ2-7
V gene: TRBV29-1
D gene: TRBD1
CDR3 protein: CSVLDRDGEQYF
CDR3 DNA: TGCAGCGTACTCGACAGGGATGGTGAGCAGTACTTC

clone size: -
J gene: TRBJ2-1
V gene: TRBV20-1
D gene: TRBD2
CDR3 protein: CSARDRLAGGLEQFF
CDR3 DNA: TGCAGTGCTAGAGATCGACTAGCGGGAGGTCTTGAGCAGTTCTTC

clone size: few
J gene: TRBJ2-1
V gene: TRBV20-1
D gene: TRBD2
CDR3 protein: CSARHPAGGSYNEQFF
CDR3 DNA: TGCAGTGCTAGACACCCGGCGGGAGGATCCTACAATGAGCAGTTCTTC

clone size: once
J gene: TRBJ2-1
V gene: TRBV4-1
D gene: TRBD2
CDR3 protein: CASSQSPGTSGSNEQFF
CDR3 DNA: TGCGCCAGCAGCCAATCCCCCGGGACTAGCGGGAGTAATGAGCAGTTCTTC

clone size: -
J gene: TRBJ1-2
V gene: TRBV30
D gene: TRBD1
CDR3 protein: CAWSVGTGNGYTF
CDR3 DNA: TGTGCCTGGAGTGTCGGGACAGGGAATGGCTACACCTTC

clone size: few
J gene: TRBJ2-7
V gene: TRBV10-3
D gene: TRBD1
CDR3 protein: CAIRGTGTSYEQYF
CDR3 DNA: TGTGCCATCAGAGGGACAGGGACCTCCTACGAGCAGTACTTC

clone size: few
J gene: TRBJ1-6
V gene: TRBV19
D gene: -
CDR3 protein: CASSIGSPNSPLHF
CDR3 DNA: TGTGCCAGTAGTATCGGGTCGCCGAATTCACCCCTCCACTTT

clone size: -
J gene: TRBJ1-1
V gene: TRBV7-6
D gene: -
CDR3 protein: CASSLILGAYTEAFF
CDR3 DNA: TGTGCCAGCAGCTTAATCCTGGGAGCCTACACTGAAGCTTTCTTT

clone size: many
J gene: TRBJ1-1
V gene: TRBV4-1
D gene: TRBD1
CDR3 protein: CASSQGAGTEAFF
CDR3 DNA: TGTGCCAGCAGTCAGGGGGCTGGAACTGAAGCTTTCTTT

clone size: -
J gene: TRBJ2-1
V gene: TRBV4-3
D gene: -
CDR3 protein: CASSQSTGNEQFF
CDR3 DNA: TGCGCCAGCAGCCAGTCAACAGGGAATGAGCAGTTCTTC

clone size: few
J gene: TRBJ2-6
V gene: TRBV11-1
D gene: -
CDR3 protein: CASSLVLETGVAGPNVLTF
CDR3 DNA: TGTGCCAGCAGCTTAGTGCTTGAGACAGGGGTAGCGGGGCCCAACGTCCTGACTTTC

clone size: -
J gene: TRBJ1-2
V gene: TRBV6-5
D gene: -
CDR3 protein: CASSYHSRSGTDGYTF
CDR3 DNA: TGTGCCAGCAGTTACCACTCGCGGTCAGGGACCGATGGCTACACCTTC

clone size: few
J gene: TRBJ1-1
V gene: TRBV2
D gene: -
CDR3 protein: CASSDDWVLTEAFF
CDR3 DNA: TGTGCCAGCAGCGATGACTGGGTCCTGACTGAAGCTTTCTTT

clone size: few
J gene: TRBJ2-3
V gene: TRBV29-1
D gene: TRBD1
CDR3 protein: CSAKGTGVTDTQYF
CDR3 DNA: TGCAGCGCGAAGGGGACAGGAGTCACAGATACGCAGTATTTT

clone size: -
J gene: TRBJ2-1
V gene: TRBV7-9
D gene: TRBD1
CDR3 protein: CASSPPVGTGNNEQFF
CDR3 DNA: TGTGCCAGCAGCCCACCGGTAGGGACAGGGAACAATGAGCAGTTCTTC

clone size: -
J gene: TRBJ2-1
V gene: TRBV2
D gene: TRBD1
CDR3 protein: CASSEAGQYNEQFF
CDR3 DNA: TGTGCCAGCAGTGAAGCGGGACAGTACAATGAGCAGTTCTTC

clone size: -
J gene: TRBJ1-3
V gene: TRBV6-1
D gene: -
CDR3 protein: CASRTTQGTGNTIYF
CDR3 DNA: TGTGCCAGCAGAACTACCCAGGGGACTGGAAACACCATATATTTT

clone size: -
J gene: TRBJ1-1
V gene: TRBV6-1
D gene: -
CDR3 protein: CASSDRGEGGNTEAFF
CDR3 DNA: TGTGCCAGCAGTGACAGGGGAGAGGGGGGGAACACTGAAGCTTTCTTT

clone size: few
J gene: TRBJ1-3
V gene: TRBV29-1
D gene: -
CDR3 protein: CSVRDTDIYF
CDR3 DNA: TGCAGCGTCCGGGACACGGACATATATTTT

clone size: -
J gene: TRBJ2-2
V gene: TRBV5-1
D gene: TRBD1
CDR3 protein: CASSLRARDRANTGELFF
CDR3 DNA: TGCGCCAGCAGCTTGAGAGCCCGGGACAGGGCGAACACCGGGGAGCTGTTTTTT

clone size: -
J gene: TRBJ1-2
V gene: TRBV6-5
D gene: -
CDR3 protein: CASSYYRDGSYTF
CDR3 DNA: TGTGCCAGCAGTTACTATAGAGACGGCAGCTACACCTTC

clone size: -
J gene: TRBJ2-7
V gene: TRBV5-1
D gene: -
CDR3 protein: CASSPWDGSYEQYF
CDR3 DNA: TGCGCCAGCAGCCCGTGGGACGGTTCCTACGAGCAGTACTTC

clone size: few
J gene: TRBJ2-5
V gene: TRBV12-3/TRBV12-4
D gene: TRBD1
CDR3 protein: CASSLGDRPAQETQYF
CDR3 DNA: TGTGCCAGCAGTTTGGGGGACAGGCCCGCCCAAGAGACCCAGTACTTC

clone size: few
J gene: TRBJ2-7
V gene: TRBV20-1
D gene: -
CDR3 protein: CSARVRRGPDYEQYF
CDR3 DNA: TGCAGTGCTAGAGTCAGGAGGGGTCCAGACTACGAGCAGTACTTC

clone size: -
J gene: TRBJ2-5
V gene: TRBV20-1
D gene: TRBD2
CDR3 protein: CSARDELAGVRETQYF
CDR3 DNA: TGCAGTGCTAGAGATGAGTTAGCGGGAGTTAGAGAGACCCAGTACTTC